This T cell receptor beta chain comes out of a study of T cells in Graves' hyperthyroidism and ophthalmopathy. The investigators amplified TCR beta CDR3 regions from RNA transcripts. The HTBI primer set drove a first-round RT-PCR of the TCR CDR3. From the multiplex PCR reads, TCRdb called clonotypes with MiXCR, one entry per CDR3 protein. The sample has hundreds of thousands of distinct CDR3 sequences, less than 45% seen once. Findings and limits, study-wide: In the blood, most expanded thyroid clonotypes above 0.001 appeared as well. Stable hyperthyroidism was separated from ophthalmopathy by a model based on 13 V-J features.

The CDR3 runs 15 residues. Germline V gene data show CDR1 as PRHDT and CDR2 as FYEKMQ (reference sequence). Trimming took 5 bases from V and 7 from J, leaving 15 bases between them. Each diagnosis was grounded in clinical symptoms, serum thyroxine and TRAb, thyroid ultrasound, and orbital computed tomography. This clonotype was observed many times. What it recognizes is unknown. Sequenced material: peripheral blood or thyroid tissue (not recorded which). The V and J genes are TRBV13 and TRBJ1-6, with D maybe TRBD1 (6 bases). This TCR came from an adult man with Graves' disease, either hyperthyroidism or ophthalmopathy (not recorded which). The CDR3 DNA reads as TGTGCCAGCAGCCGGGGACAAGATGGAAATTCACCCCTCCACTTT. It is translated as CASSRGQDGNSPLHF.